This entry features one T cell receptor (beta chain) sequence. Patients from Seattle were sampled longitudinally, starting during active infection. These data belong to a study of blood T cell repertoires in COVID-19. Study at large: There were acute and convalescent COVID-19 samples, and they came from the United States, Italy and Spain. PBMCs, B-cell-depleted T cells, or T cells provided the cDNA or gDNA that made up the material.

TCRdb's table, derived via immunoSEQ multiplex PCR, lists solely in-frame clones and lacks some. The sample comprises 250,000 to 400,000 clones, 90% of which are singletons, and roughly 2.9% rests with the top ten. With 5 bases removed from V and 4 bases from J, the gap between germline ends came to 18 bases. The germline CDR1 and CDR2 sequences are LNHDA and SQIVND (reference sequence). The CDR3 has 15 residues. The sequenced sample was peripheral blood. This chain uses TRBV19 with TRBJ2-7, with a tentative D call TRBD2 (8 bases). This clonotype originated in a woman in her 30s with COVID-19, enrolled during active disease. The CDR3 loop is CASSAGTAGDYEQYF. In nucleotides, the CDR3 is TGTGCCAGTAGTGCAGGGACAGCGGGGGATTACGAGCAGTACTTC.